This record concerns one T cell receptor (beta chain) sequence. The target antigen is unknown. The data stem from a study of STAT5B mutations in CD4+ large granular lymphocyte leukemia. Repertoires were generated with immunoSEQ multiplex PCR, while TCRdb's copy carries only in-frame clones and drops some. The table has some 40,000 clones, roughly 79% seen once. Study-wide points: Without HLA matching, higher CD4+ than CD8+ T-LGLL clonality could reflect small sample size.

Sequencing was performed on CD4+ T cells from blood buffy coats. This sequence originates from a human donor in good health.

CDR3 residues: CASRAGGSNQPQHF. CDR3 DNA sequence: TGTGCCAGCAGGGCGGGGGGGAGCAATCAGCCCCAGCATTTT. V gene TRBV28 combines with J gene TRBJ1-5, with D possibly matching TRBD1 (5 bases). The CDR3 totals 14 residues. The germline V gene encodes CDR1 MDHEN and CDR2 SYDVKM. V lost 6 bases to trimming and J lost 1 base, with 10 bases between them.